The TCR beta chain under discussion was sequenced for a study of cytomegalovirus exposure and HLA in healthy donors. At the level of the study: Among 150 million to 200 million T cells, an earlier analysis found roughly 120 million unique TCR beta sequences. General observations from the study: Some V segments, including TRBV6-2 and TRBV6-3, were excluded as indistinguishable.

13 Jbeta primers and 60 Vbeta primers were used for the PCR. Per the original data handling: In a later analysis, 79 million or so unique TCR beta chains included roughly 11 million shared by two or more donors. Here immunoSEQ multiplex PCR was the method, and the copy in TCRdb shows in-frame clones only, minus some. V and J calls plus clone size are reproduced from that table; the DNA served to infer D and trimming. The data contain about 120,000 clones, about 8.6% of them singletons. This clone has only a few counts. The antigen is not known. Looked up from germline, CDR1 is MNHEY and CDR2 is SVGAGI. The V segment lost 6 bases and the J segment 8 bases; nucleotides outside the gene matches: 8. The CDR3 length is 13 residues.

V is TRBV6-5 and J is TRBJ1-2; 8 bases are a match to TRBD1. This clonotype was sampled from a woman aged 40 to 49 in good health and CMV-seropositive. Sequencing input: PBMCs. CDR3 sequence (DNA): TGTGCCAGCAGCCGCGGACAGGGTTGGGGCTACACCTTC. It yields the protein CASSRGQGWGYTF.